This T cell receptor (beta chain) was captured by sequencing in a study of T cell repertoires in cytomegalovirus infection. Study information: Signatures in public TCR beta sequences pointed to both CMV infection and matching HLA type.

Study outcomes and limitations: The ex vivo response showed dominance by HLA-C-restricted CMV-specific TCR beta clonotypes. The cumulative frequency of public TCR beta families identified carriers of CMV plus the relevant HLA.

TCRdb analysed the reads with MiXCR anew, one entry per CDR3 protein. The sample has about 300,000 distinct CDR3 sequences; under 30% are singletons. Concerning this clonotype itself: Its antigen remains unidentified.

CDR3 size: 14 residues. Germline CDR1 is MDHEN and CDR2 is SYDVKM. V dropped 6 bases and J dropped 4 bases, with 10 bases sitting between them. The chain joins TRBV28 to TRBJ1-6, with a possible D match to TRBD1 (5 bases). The TCR was taken from a human donor in good health (CMV status not recorded). Some clones in this sample may be carry-over from other donors' samples. The sample consisted of PBMCs. The CDR3 bases are TGTGCCAGCAGATCCGGGACTTATAATTCACCCCTCCACTTT. Protein product: CASRSGTYNSPLHF.